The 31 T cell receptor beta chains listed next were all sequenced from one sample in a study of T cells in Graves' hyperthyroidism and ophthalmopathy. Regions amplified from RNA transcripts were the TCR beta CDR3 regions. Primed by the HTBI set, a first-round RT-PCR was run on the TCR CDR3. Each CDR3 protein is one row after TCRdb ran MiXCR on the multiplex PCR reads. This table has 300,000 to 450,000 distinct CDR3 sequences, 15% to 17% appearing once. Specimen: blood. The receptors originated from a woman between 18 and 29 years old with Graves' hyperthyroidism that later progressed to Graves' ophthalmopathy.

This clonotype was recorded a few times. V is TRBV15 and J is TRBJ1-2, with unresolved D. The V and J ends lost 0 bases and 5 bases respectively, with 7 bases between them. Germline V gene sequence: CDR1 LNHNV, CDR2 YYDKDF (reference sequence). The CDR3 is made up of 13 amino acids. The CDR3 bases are TGTGCCACCAGCAGAGATCATCGGTATGGCTACACCTTC. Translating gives CATSRDHRYGYTF.

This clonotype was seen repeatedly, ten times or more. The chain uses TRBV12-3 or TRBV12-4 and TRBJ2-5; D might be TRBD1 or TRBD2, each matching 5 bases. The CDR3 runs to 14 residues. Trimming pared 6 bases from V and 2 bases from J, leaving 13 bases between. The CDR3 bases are TGTGCCAGCAGCTCACCCGGGGCTCAAGAGACCCAGTACTTC. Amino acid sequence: CASSSPGAQETQYF.

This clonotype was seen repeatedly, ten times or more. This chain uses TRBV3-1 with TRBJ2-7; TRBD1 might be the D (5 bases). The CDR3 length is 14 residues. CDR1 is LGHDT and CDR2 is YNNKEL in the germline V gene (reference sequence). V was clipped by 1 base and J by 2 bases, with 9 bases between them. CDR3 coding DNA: TGTGCCAGCAGCCAAGGGACAATTACCTACGAGCAGTACTTC. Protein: CASSQGTITYEQYF.

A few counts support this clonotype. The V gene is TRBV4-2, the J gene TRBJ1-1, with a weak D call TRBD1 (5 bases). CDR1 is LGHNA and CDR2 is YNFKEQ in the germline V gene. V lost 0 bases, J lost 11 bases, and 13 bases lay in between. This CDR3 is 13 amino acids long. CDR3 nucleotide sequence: TGTGCCAGCAGCCAAGATCTTGGGGGGTGGGCTTTCTTT. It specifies CASSQDLGGWAFF.

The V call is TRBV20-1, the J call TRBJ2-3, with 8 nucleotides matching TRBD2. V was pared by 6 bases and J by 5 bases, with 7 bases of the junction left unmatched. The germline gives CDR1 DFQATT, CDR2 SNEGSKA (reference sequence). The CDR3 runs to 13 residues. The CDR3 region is CSAKLAGRDTQYF. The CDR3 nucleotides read TGCAGTGCAAAATTAGCGGGGAGAGATACGCAGTATTTT.

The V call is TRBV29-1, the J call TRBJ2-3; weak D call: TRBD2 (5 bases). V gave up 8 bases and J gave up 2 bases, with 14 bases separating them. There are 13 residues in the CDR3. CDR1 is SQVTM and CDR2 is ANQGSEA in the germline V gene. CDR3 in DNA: TGCAGCACACGCGAGGGTTACACAGATACGCAGTATTTT. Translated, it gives CSTREGYTDTQYF.

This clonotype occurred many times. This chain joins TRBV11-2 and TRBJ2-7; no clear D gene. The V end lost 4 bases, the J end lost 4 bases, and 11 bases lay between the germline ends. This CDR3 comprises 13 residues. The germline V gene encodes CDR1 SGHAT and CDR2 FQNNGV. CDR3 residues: CASSSGYLYEQYF. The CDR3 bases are TGTGCCAGCAGCTCCGGCTACTTATACGAGCAGTACTTC. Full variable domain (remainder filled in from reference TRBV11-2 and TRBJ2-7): EAGVAQSPRYKIIEKRQSVAFWCNPISGHATLYWYQQILGQGPKLLIQFQNNGVVDDSQLPKDRFSAERLKGVDSTLKIQPAKLEDSAVYLCASSSGYLYEQYFGPGTRLTVT.

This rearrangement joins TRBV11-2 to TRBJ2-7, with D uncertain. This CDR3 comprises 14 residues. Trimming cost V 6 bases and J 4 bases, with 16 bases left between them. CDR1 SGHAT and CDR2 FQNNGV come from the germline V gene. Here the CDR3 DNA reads TGTGCCAGCAGATCTACAGCTTCCTTATACGAGCAGTACTTC. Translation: CASRSTASLYEQYF.

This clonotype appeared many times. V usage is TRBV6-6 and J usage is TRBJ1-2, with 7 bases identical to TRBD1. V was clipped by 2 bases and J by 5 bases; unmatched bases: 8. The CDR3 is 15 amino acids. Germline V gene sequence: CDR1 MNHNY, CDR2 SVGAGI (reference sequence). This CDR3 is CASSYPMTGWYGYTF. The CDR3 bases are TGTGCCAGCAGTTACCCAATGACAGGGTGGTATGGCTACACCTTC.

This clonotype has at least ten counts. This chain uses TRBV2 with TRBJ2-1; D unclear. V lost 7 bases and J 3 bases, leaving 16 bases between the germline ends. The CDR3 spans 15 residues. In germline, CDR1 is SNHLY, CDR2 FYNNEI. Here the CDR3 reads CASTWQENNYNEQFF. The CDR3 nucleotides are TGTGCCAGCACGTGGCAGGAAAATAACTACAATGAGCAGTTCTTC.

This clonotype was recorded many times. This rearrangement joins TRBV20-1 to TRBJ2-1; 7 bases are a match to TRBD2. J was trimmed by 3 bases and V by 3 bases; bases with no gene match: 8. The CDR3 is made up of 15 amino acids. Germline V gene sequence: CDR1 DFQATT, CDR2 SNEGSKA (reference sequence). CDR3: CSASPLASDYNEQFF. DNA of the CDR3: TGCAGTGCTAGTCCACTAGCGAGCGACTACAATGAGCAGTTCTTC.

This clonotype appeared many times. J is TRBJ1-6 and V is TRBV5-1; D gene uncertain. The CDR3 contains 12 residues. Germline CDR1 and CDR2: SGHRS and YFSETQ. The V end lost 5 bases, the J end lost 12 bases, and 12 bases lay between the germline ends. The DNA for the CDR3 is TGCGCCAGCAGGGAACCCAAAGGACCCCTCCACTTT. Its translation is CASREPKGPLHF. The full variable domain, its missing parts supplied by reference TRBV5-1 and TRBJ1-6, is KAGVTQTPRYLIKTRGQQVTLSCSPISGHRSVSWYQQTPGQGLQFLFEYFSETQRNKGNFPGRFSGRQFSNSRSEMNVSTLELGDSALYLCASREPKGPLHFGNGTRLTVT.

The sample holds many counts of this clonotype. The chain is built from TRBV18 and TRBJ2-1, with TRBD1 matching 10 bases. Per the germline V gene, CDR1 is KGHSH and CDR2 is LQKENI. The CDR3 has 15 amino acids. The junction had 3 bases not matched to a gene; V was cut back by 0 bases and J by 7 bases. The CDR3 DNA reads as TGTGCCAGCTCACCACCCCCGGGACAGGGGAATGAGCAGTTCTTC. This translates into CASSPPPGQGNEQFF.

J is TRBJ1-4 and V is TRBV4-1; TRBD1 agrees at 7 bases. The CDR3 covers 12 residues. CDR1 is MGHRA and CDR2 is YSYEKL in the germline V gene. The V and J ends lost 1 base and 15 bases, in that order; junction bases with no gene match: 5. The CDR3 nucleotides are TGCGCCAGCAGCCAAGGGGGGACAGAAATGTTTTTT. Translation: CASSQGGTEMFF.

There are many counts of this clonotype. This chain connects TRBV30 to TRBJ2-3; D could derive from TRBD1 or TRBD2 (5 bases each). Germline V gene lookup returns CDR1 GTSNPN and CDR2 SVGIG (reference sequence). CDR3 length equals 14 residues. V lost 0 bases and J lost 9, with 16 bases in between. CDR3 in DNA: TGTGCCTGGAGTGTCGGGGCCGATCCTTTCACGCAGTATTTT. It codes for CAWSVGADPFTQYF.

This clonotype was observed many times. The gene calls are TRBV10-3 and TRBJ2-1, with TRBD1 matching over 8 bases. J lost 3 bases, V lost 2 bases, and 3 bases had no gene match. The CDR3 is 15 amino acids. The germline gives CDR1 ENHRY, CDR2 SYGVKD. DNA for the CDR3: TGTGCCATCAGTGAGACAGGGGGACGCTACAATGAGCAGTTCTTC. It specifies CAISETGGRYNEQFF.

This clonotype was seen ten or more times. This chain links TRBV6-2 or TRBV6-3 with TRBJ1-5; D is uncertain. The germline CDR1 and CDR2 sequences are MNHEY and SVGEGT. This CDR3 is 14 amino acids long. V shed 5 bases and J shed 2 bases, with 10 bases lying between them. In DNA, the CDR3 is TGTGCCAGCAGTAGCCCGGGAGGCAATCAGCCCCAGCATTTT. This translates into CASSSPGGNQPQHF.

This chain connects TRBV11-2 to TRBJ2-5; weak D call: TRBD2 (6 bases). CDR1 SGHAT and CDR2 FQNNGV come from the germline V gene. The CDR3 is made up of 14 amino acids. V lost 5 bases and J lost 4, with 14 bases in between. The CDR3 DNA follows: TGTGCCAGCAGCCGCGGACCCGGGGGAGAGACCCAGTACTTC. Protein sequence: CASSRGPGGETQYF.

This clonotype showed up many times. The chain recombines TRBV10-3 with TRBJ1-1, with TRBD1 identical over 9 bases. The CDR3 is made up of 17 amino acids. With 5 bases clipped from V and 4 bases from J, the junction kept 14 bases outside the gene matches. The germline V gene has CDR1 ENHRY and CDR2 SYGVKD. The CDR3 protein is CAISPGQGSHPSTEAFF. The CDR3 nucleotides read TGTGCCATCAGTCCGGGACAGGGTTCCCACCCCTCCACTGAAGCTTTCTTT.

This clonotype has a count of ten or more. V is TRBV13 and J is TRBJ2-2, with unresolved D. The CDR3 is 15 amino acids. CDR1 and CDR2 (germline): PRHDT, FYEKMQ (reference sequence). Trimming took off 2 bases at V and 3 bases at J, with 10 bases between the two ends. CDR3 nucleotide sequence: TGTGCCAGCAGCTTAACGGCGCGACACACCGGGGAGCTGTTTTTT. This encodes CASSLTARHTGELFF.

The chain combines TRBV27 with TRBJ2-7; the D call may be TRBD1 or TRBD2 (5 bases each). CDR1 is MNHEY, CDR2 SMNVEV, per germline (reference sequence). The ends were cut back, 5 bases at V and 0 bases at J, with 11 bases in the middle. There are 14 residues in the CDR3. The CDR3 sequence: CASSPMGVSYEQYF. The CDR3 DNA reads TGTGCCAGCAGTCCCATGGGGGTCTCCTACGAGCAGTACTTC.

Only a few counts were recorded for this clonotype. The chain's CDR3 is CASSLSIAGGNYEQYF. CDR3 DNA: TGTGCCAGCAGTTTATCAATAGCGGGAGGGAACTACGAGCAGTACTTC. V usage is TRBV27 and J usage is TRBJ2-7; 11 bases match TRBD2. This CDR3 region has 16 residues. In germline, CDR1 is MNHEY, CDR2 SMNVEV (reference sequence). V shed 0 bases and J 3 bases; nucleotides not matched to a gene: 4.

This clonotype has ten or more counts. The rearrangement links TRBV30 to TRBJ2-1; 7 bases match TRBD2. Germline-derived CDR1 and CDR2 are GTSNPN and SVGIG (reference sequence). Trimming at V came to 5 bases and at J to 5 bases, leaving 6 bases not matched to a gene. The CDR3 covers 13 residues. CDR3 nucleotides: TGTGCCTGGGGGGCAGCGGGGAACAATGAGCAGTTCTTC. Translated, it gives CAWGAAGNNEQFF.

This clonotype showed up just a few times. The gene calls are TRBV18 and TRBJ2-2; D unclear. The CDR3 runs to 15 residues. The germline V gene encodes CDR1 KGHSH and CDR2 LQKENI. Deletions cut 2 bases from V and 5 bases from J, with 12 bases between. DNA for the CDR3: TGTGCCAGCTCACCAGGCGATATAGGGACCGGGGAGCTGTTTTTT. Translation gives CASSPGDIGTGELFF.

DNA for the CDR3: TGTGCCAGCAGTTTATCCCGGGGGATTATCTATAATTCACCCCTCCACTTT. Translating gives CASSLSRGIIYNSPLHF. This chain links TRBV27 with TRBJ1-6; D might be TRBD1 (5 bases). Trimming removed 0 bases at V and 3 bases at J, with 12 bases between. CDR3 length equals 17 residues. Germline CDR1 and CDR2: MNHEY and SMNVEV (reference sequence).

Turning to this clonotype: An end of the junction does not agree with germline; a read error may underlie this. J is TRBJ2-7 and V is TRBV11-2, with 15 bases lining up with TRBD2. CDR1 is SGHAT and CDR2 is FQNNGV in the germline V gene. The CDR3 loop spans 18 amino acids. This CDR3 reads CASSPWTSGRASSYEQYF. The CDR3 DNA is TGCGCCAGCAGCCCTTGGACTAGCGGGAGGGCCTCCTCCTACGAGCAGTACTTC.

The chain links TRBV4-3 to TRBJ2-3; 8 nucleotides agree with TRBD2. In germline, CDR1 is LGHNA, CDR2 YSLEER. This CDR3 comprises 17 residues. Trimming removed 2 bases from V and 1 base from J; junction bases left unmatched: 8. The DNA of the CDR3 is TGCGCCAGCAGCCAAACCTCGGGACTAGTTGGCACAGATACGCAGTATTTT. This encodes CASSQTSGLVGTDTQYF.

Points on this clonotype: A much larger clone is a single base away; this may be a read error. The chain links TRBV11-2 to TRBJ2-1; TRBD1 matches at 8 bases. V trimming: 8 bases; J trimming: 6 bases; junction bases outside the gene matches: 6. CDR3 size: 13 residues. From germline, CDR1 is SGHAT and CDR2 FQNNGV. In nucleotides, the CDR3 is TGTGCCAGCCTTCCACAGGGGGTCAATGAGCAGTTCTTC. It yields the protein CASLPQGVNEQFF.

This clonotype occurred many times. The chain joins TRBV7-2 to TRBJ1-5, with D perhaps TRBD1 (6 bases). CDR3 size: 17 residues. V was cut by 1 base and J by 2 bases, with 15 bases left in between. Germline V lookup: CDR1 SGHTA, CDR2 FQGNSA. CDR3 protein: CASSLVSRTVGNQPQHF. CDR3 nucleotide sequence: TGTGCCAGCAGCTTAGTCTCCCGGACAGTGGGCAATCAGCCCCAGCATTTT.

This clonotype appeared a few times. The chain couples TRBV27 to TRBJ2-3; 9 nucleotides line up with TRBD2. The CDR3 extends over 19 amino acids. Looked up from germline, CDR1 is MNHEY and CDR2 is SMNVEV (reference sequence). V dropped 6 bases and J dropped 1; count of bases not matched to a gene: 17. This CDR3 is CASRRWSGGRAIGTDTQYF. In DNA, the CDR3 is TGTGCCAGCAGAAGGTGGTCCGGCGGGAGGGCCATAGGCACAGATACGCAGTATTTT.

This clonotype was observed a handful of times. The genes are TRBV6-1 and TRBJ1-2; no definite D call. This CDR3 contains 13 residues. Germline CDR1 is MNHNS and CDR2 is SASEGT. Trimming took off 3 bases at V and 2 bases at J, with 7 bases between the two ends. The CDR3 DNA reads TGTGCCAGCAGTGAGTGGGCGAACTATGGCTACACCTTC. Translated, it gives CASSEWANYGYTF.